This is a list of T cell receptor beta chains from one sample in a study of OX40 agonist ivuxolimab in advanced cancers. Clones were sequenced by immunoSEQ multiplex PCR, and TCRdb holds only the in-frame ones, with some missing. Of more than 60,000 clones detected, 70% to 90% appear once; the ten largest clones hold around 5%. Sequencing used CD4+ or CD8+ T cells sorted from blood, obtained in a trial of the OX40 agonist ivuxolimab. These receptors were collected from an adult with an advanced solid tumor such as melanoma, head and neck, liver or kidney cancer. CDR3s include the opening cysteine and the closing phenylalanine or tryptophan.

cdr3_aa | cdr3_length | j_call | v_call
CASSLGGTPSREQYF | 15 | TRBJ2-7 | TRBV7-8
CASSLGGNTGELFF | 14 | TRBJ2-2 | TRBV5-1
CAISAGRGGAETQYF | 15 | TRBJ2-5 | TRBV10-3
CASSRGTVFYEQYF | 14 | TRBJ2-7 | TRBV27
CASTHRGRDTEAFF | 14 | TRBJ1-1 | TRBV7-9
CASSYEGVYSPLHF | 14 | TRBJ1-6 | TRBV6-5
CASTQFWTAAPSYGYTF | 17 | TRBJ1-2 | TRBV23-1
CASSERGDGELFF | 13 | TRBJ2-2 | TRBV6-1
CASSLYTGTYEQYF | 14 | TRBJ2-7 | TRBV2
CASSLGPSGRGYEQYF | 16 | TRBJ2-7 | TRBV13
CASSRYSDAYEQYF | 14 | TRBJ2-7 | TRBV7-2
CSAGTYEQYF | 10 | TRBJ2-7 | TRBV20-1
CATSRGPSGSTDTQYF | 16 | TRBJ2-3 | TRBV15
CASSPLVNTEAFF | 13 | TRBJ1-1 | TRBV9
CASSLRGGSREQYF | 14 | TRBJ2-7 | TRBV28
CASSSRGANVLTF | 13 | TRBJ2-6 | TRBV11-3
CASTDIGGSGANVLTF | 16 | TRBJ2-6 | TRBV7-9
CASSLGQRTANEQFF | 15 | TRBJ2-1 | TRBV7-3
CSVVGTGGGTDTQYF | 15 | TRBJ2-3 | TRBV29-1
CASSYGVTGTYEQYF | 15 | TRBJ2-7 | TRBV6-5
CASRGISGRLYNEQFF | 16 | TRBJ2-1 | TRBV11-2
CASTPWGAGTEAFF | 14 | TRBJ1-1 | TRBV28
CAISESGGLSKF | 12 | TRBJ2-7 | TRBV10-3
CASSLTGGDYGYTF | 14 | TRBJ1-2 | TRBV28